This record covers a single TCR beta chain. The data originate from a study of blood T cell repertoires in COVID-19. Across the whole study: The United States, Italy and Spain provided the acute and convalescent COVID-19 samples.

Original methodology: Amplification from reference gene primers served as the basis for estimated nucleated cell counts. Clones were read by immunoSEQ multiplex PCR, and TCRdb kept only the in-frame ones, dropping some. V and J calls and clone size come straight from that table; D and trimming were deduced from the DNA. The table records around 12,000 clones, roughly 88% of them present only once. CDR1 ENHRY and CDR2 SYGVKD come from the germline V gene. Trimming cost V 8 bases and J 2 bases, with 12 bases left between them. The length of the CDR3 is 13 residues. The source of this sequence is a human donor in a cohort sampled during active COVID-19. Sequencing was carried out using peripheral blood. V gene TRBV10-3 combines with J gene TRBJ1-2, with TRBD1 as a possible D gene (5 bases). The CDR3 reads CAIRGGGNYGYTF. The CDR3 nucleotides read TGTGCCATCCGGGGGGGAGGCAACTATGGCTACACCTTC.